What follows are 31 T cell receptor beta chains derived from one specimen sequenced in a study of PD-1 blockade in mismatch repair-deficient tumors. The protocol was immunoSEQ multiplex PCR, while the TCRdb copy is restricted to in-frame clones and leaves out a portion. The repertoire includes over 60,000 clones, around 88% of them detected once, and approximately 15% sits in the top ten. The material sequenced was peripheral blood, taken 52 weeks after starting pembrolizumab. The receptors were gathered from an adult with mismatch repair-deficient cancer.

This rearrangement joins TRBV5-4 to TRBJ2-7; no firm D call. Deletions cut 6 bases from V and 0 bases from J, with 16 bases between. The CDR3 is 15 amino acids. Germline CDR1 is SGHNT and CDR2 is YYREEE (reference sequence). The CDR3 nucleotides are TGTGCCAGCATCCCCCCCGAGTCAAGCTCCTACGAGCAGTACTTC. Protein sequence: CASIPPESSSYEQYF.

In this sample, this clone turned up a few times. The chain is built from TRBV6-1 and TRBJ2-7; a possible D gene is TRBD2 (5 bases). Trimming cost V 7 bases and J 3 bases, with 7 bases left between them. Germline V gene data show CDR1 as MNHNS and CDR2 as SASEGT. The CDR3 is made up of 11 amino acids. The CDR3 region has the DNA TGTGCCAGCACTAGCAGCTACGAGCAGTACTTC. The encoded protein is CASTSSYEQYF.

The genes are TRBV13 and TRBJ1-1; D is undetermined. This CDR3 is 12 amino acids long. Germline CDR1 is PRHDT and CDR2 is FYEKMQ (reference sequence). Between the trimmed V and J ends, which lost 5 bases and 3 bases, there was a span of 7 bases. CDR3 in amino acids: CASSLLDTEAFF. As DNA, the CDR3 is TGTGCCAGCAGCCTCTTAGACACTGAAGCTTTCTTT.

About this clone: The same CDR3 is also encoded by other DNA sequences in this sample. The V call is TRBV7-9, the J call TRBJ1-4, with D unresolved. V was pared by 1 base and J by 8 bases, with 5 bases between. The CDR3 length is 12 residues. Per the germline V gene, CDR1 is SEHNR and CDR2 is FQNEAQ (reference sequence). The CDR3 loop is CASSLGPEKLFF. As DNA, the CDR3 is TGTGCCAGCAGCTTAGGTCCCGAAAAACTGTTTTTT.

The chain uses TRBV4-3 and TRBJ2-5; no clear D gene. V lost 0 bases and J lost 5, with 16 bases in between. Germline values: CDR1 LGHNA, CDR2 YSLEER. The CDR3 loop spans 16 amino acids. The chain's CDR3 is CASSQEPTRYGETQYF. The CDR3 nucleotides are TGCGCCAGCAGCCAAGAACCGACACGCTATGGGGAGACCCAGTACTTC.

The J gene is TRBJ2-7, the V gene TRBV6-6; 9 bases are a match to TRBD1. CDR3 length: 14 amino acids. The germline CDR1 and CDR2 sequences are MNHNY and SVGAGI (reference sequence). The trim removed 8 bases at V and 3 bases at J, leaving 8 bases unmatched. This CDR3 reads CASAGTGYNYEQYF. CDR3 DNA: TGTGCCAGCGCCGGGACAGGGTACAACTACGAGCAGTACTTC.

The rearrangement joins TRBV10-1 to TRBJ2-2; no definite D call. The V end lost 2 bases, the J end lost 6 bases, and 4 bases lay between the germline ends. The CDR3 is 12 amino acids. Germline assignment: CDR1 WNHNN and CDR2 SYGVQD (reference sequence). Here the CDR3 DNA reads TGCGCCAGCAGTGAGGGGGCCGGGGAGCTGTTTTTT. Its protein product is CASSEGAGELFF.

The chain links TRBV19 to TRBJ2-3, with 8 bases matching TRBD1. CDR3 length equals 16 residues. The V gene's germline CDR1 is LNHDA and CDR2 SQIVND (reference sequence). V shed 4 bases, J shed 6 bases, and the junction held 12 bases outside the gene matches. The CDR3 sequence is CASSKDRAARMDTQYF. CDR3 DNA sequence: TGTGCCAGTAGTAAGGACAGGGCGGCCCGTATGGATACGCAGTATTTT.

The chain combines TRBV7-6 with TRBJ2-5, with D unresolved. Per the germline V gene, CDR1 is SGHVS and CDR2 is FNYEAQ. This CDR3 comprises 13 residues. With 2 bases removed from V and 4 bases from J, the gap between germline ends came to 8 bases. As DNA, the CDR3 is TGTGCCAGCAGCTTACAGGAGAGAGAGACCCAGTACTTC. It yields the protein CASSLQERETQYF.

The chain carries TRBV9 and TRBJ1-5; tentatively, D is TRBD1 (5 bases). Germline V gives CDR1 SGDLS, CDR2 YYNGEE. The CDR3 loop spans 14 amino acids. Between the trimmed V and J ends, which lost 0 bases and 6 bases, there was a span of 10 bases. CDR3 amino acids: CASSVGGAGQPQHF. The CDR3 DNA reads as TGTGCCAGCAGCGTAGGGGGCGCGGGTCAGCCCCAGCATTTT.

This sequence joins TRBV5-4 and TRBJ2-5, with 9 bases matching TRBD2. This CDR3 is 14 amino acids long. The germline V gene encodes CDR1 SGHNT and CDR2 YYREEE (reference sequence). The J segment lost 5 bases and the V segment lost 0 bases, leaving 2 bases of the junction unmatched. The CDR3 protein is CASSLGGTSETQYF. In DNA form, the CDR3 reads TGTGCCAGCAGCTTGGGGGGGACTAGCGAGACCCAGTACTTC.

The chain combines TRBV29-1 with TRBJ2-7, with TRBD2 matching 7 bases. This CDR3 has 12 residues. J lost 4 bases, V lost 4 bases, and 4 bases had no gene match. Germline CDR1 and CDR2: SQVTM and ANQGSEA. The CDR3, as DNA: TGCAGCGTTGGGTGGGAGGGGTACGAGCAGTACTTC. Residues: CSVGWEGYEQYF.

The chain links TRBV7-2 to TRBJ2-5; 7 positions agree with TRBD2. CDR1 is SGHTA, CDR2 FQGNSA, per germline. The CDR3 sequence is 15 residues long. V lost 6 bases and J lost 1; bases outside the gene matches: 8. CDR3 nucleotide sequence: TGTGCCAGCAGGTTCCTCGGGGGGAGCCAAGAGACCCAGTACTTC. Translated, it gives CASRFLGGSQETQYF.

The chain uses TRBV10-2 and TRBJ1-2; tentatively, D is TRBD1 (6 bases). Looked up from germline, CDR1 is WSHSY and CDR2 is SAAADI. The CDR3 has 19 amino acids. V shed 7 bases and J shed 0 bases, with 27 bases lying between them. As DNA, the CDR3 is TGCGCCAGCAAAAACAACAGGGCGGAAAGAGGGGTGCCTAACTATGGCTACACCTTC. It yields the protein CASKNNRAERGVPNYGYTF.

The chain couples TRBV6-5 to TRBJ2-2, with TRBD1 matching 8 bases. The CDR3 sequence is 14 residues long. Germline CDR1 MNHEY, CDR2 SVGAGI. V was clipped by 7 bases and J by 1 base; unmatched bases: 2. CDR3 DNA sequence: TGTGCCAGCAACGGACAGGGGAACACCGGGGAGCTGTTTTTT. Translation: CASNGQGNTGELFF.

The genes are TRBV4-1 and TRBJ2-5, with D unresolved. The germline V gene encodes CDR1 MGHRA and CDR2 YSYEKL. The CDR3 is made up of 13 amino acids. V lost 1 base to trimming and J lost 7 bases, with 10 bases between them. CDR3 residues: CASSQVADGTQYF. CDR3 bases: TGCGCCAGCAGCCAAGTTGCAGATGGGACCCAGTACTTC.

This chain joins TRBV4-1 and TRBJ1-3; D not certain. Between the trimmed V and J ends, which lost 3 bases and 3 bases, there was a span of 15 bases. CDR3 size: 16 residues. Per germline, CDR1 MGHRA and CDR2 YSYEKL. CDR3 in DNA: TGCGCCAGCAGCCAGTTCGGCCTCCCAGGTGGAAACACCATATATTTT. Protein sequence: CASSQFGLPGGNTIYF.

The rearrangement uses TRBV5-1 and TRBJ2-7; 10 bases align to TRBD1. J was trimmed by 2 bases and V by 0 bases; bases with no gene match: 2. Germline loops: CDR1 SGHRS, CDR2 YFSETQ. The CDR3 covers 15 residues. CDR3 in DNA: TGCGCCAGCAGCTTGGGTGGGACAGGGGCCTACGAGCAGTACTTC. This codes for CASSLGGTGAYEQYF.

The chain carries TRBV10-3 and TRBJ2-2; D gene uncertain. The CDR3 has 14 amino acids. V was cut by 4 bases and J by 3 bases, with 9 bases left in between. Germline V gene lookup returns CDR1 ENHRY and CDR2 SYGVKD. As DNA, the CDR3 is TGTGCCATCAGTGTTGGAGCAGACACCGGGGAGCTGTTTTTT. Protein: CAISVGADTGELFF.

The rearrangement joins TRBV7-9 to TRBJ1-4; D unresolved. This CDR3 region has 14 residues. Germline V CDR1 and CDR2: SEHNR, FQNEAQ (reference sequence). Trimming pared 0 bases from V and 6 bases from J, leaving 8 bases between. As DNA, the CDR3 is TGTGCCAGCAGCTTAGCAGGGCAGGATGAAAAACTGTTTTTT. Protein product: CASSLAGQDEKLFF.

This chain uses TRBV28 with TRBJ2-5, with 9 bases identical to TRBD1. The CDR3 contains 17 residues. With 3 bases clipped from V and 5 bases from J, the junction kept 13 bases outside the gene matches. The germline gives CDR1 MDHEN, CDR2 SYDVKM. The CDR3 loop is CASSFRLGDRADETQYF. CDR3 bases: TGTGCCAGCAGTTTCAGATTGGGGGACAGGGCGGATGAGACCCAGTACTTC.

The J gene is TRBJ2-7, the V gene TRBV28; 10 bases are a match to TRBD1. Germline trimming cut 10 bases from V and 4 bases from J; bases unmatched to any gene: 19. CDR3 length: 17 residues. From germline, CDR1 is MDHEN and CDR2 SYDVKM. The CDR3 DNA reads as TGTGCCACCCGGGAGGAGTCGGACAGGGGGTATAGGTACGAGCAGTACTTC. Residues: CATREESDRGYRYEQYF. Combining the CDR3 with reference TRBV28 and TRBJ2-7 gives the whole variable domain DVKVTQSSRYLVKRTGEKVFLECVQDMDHENMFWYRQDPGLGLRLIYFSYDVKMKEKGDIPEGYSVSREKKERFSLILESASTNQTSMYLCATREESDRGYRYEQYFGPGTRLTVT.

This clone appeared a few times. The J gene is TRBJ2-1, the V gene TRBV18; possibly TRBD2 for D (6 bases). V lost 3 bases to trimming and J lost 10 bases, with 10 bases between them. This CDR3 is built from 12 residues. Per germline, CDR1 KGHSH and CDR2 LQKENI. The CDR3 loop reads CASSPRGLEQFF. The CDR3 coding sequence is TGTGCCAGCTCACCTCGCGGACTAGAGCAGTTCTTC. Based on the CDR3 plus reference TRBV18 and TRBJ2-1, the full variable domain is NAGVMQNPRHLVRRRGQEARLRCSPMKGHSHVYWYRQLPEEGLKFMVYLQKENIIDESGMPKERFSAEFPKEGPSILRIQQVVRGDSAAYFCASSPRGLEQFFGPGTRLTVL.

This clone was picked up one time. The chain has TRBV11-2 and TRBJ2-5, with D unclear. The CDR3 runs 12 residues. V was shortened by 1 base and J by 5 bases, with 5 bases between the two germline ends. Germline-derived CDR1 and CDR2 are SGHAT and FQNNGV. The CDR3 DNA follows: TGTGCCAGCAGCTTAGGATCTGAGACCCAGTACTTC. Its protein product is CASSLGSETQYF.

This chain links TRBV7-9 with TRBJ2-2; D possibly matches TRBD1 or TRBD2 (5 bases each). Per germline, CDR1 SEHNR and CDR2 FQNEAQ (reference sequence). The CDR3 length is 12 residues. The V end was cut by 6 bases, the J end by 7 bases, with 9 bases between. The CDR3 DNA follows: TGTGCCAGCAGGGGGGTCGGCGGGGAGCTGTTTTTT. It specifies CASRGVGGELFF.

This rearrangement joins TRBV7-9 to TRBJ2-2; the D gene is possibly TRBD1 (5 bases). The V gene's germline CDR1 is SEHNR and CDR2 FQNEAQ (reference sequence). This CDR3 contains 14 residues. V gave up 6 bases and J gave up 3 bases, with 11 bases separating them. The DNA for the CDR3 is TGTGCCAGCAGTCAAGACAGTGACACCGGGGAGCTGTTTTTT. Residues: CASSQDSDTGELFF.

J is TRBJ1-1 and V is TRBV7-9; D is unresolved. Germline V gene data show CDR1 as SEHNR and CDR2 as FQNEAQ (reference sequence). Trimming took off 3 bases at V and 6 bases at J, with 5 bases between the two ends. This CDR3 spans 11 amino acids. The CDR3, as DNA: TGTGCCAGCAGCTTCGGTGCTGAAGCTTTCTTT. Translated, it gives CASSFGAEAFF.

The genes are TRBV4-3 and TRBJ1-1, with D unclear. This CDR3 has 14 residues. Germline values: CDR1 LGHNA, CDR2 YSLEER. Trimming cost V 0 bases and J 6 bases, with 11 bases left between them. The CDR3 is CASSQDSLSPEAFF. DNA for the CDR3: TGCGCCAGCAGCCAAGATAGTTTGAGTCCTGAAGCTTTCTTT.

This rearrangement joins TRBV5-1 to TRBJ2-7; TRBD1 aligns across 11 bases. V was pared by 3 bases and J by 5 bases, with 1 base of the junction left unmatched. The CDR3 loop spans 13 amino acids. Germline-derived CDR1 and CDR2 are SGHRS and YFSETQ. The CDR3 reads CASSWTGGHEQYF. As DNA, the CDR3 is TGCGCCAGCAGCTGGACAGGGGGCCACGAGCAGTACTTC.

The CDR3: CASSTRTNGANVLTF. CDR3 nucleotide sequence: TGTGCCAGCAGTACGAGGACAAATGGGGCCAACGTCCTGACTTTC. The chain carries TRBV6-1 and TRBJ2-6; a possible D gene is TRBD1 (5 bases). Germline CDR1 and CDR2: MNHNS and SASEGT. The CDR3 has 15 amino acids. The V gene lost 5 bases and the J gene lost 3 bases, with 11 bases spanning the gap.

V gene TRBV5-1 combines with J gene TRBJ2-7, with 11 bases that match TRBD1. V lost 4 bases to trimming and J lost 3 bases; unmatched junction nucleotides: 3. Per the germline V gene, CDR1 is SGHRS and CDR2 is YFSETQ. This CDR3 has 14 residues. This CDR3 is CASSPGTGGYEQYF. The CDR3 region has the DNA TGCGCCAGCAGCCCGGGGACAGGGGGCTACGAGCAGTACTTC.